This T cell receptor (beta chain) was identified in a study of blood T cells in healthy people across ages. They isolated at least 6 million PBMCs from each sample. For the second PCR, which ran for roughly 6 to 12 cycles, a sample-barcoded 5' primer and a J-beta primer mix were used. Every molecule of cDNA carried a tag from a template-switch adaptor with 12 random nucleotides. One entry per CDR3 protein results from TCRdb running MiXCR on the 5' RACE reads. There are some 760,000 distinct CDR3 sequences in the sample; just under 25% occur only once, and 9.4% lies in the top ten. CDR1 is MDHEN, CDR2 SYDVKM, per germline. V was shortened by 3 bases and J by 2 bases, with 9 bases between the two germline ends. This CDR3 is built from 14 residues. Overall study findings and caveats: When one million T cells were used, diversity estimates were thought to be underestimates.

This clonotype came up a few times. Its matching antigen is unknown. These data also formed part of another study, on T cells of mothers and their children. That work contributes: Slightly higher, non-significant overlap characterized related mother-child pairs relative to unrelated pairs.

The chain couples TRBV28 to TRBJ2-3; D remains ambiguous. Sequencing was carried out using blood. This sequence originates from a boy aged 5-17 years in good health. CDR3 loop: CASSFITATDTQYF. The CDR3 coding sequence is TGTGCCAGCAGTTTTATAACAGCCACAGATACGCAGTATTTT. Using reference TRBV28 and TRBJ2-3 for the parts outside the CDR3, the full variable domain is DVKVTQSSRYLVKRTGEKVFLECVQDMDHENMFWYRQDPGLGLRLIYFSYDVKMKEKGDIPEGYSVSREKKERFSLILESASTNQTSMYLCASSFITATDTQYFGPGTRLTVL.